In its sample, the clone carrying this TCR beta chain was seen a few times. V lost 0 bases to trimming and J lost 1 base, with 20 bases between them. The V gene's germline CDR1 is DFQATT and CDR2 SNEGSKA (reference sequence). The CDR3 runs 18 residues. The study enrolled patients aged 18 to 65 with newly diagnosed hyperthyroidism of under 2 months' duration. Together with thyroid ultrasound, orbital computed tomography, serum thyroxine and TRAb, clinical symptoms were used for diagnoses. Fresh peripheral blood, 10 ml, was the source of the PBMCs. This specimen comes from a study of T cells in Graves' hyperthyroidism and ophthalmopathy. TCR beta CDR3 region amplification was performed from RNA transcripts. HTBI primers were employed in a first-round RT-PCR of the TCR CDR3. MiXCR, applied by TCRdb to the multiplex PCR reads, yields one record per CDR3 protein. The sample lists hundreds of thousands of distinct CDR3 sequences, approximately 13% occurring once.

The material sequenced was blood. The chain is built from TRBV20-1 and TRBJ2-3, with a weak D call TRBD1 (5 bases). The receptor comes from a woman aged 30 to 39 with Graves' hyperthyroidism that later progressed to Graves' ophthalmopathy. Here the CDR3 DNA reads TGCAGTGCTAGAGATCTGCTTGGCAGGGAAGCTCGCACAGATACGCAGTATTTT. Its protein product is CSARDLLGREARTDTQYF.